This entry lists 13 T cell receptor beta chains sequenced from one sample in a study of beta chain features in type 1 diabetes. Every bit of the isolated RNA underwent reverse transcription, so sequencing read expressed TCRB transcripts. Clones were read by immunoSEQ multiplex PCR, and TCRdb kept only the in-frame ones, dropping some. Here the sample spans some 250,000 clones, approximately 10% being singletons. The study's findings and limits: Researchers report that Type 1 diabetes patients had moderately but significantly shorter TCRB CDR3s across all four CD4+ subsets.

What these receptors recognize is not known. The specimen sequenced was naive CD4+ T cells from blood. The source of these receptors is a man between 25 and 39 years old with type 1 diabetes.

V is TRBV2 and J is TRBJ1-6, with 7 bases that match TRBD1. V trimming: 7 bases; J trimming: 7 bases; junction bases outside the gene matches: 7. This CDR3 comprises 14 residues. Germline CDR1 and CDR2: SNHLY and FYNNEI. CDR3 bases: TGTGCCAGCACCAAGACAGGGCCGAATTCACCCCTCCACTTT. Protein product: CASTKTGPNSPLHF.

This clone was detected a few times. The chain joins TRBV7-9 to TRBJ2-7; 9 nucleotides line up with TRBD1. This CDR3 contains 14 residues. CDR1 and CDR2 from the germline V gene are SEHNR and FQNEAQ (reference sequence). V dropped 5 bases and J dropped 6; count of bases not matched to a gene: 8. Here the CDR3 reads CASSPGQGIGEQYF. The DNA of the CDR3 is TGTGCCAGCAGCCCGGGACAGGGAATAGGCGAGCAGTACTTC.

The chain links TRBV7-2 to TRBJ2-4, with D perhaps TRBD1 (6 bases). This CDR3 region has 14 residues. V lost 5 bases to trimming and J lost 3 bases, with 11 bases between them. In germline, CDR1 is SGHTA, CDR2 FQGNSA. The CDR3 region has the DNA TGTGCCAGCAGCCTTATCAGGGGCAAAAACATTCAGTACTTC. It specifies CASSLIRGKNIQYF.

This rearrangement joins TRBV18 to TRBJ2-1, with 9 bases fitting TRBD2. J gave up 0 bases and V 6 bases, and 3 bases lay outside the gene matches. CDR1 KGHSH and CDR2 LQKENI come from the germline V gene. CDR3 length: 15 amino acids. The CDR3 loop is CASSLAGSSYNEQFF. The CDR3 nucleotides are TGTGCCAGCTCGCTAGCGGGGAGCTCCTACAATGAGCAGTTCTTC.

This clone was counted a few times. The genes are TRBV19 and TRBJ1-5; 10 bases line up with TRBD1. The CDR3 spans 15 residues. Germline V lookup: CDR1 LNHDA, CDR2 SQIVND (reference sequence). The ends lost 7 bases at V and 4 bases at J; junction bases unmatched: 7. The CDR3 loop reads CASIRAGQGNQPQHF. CDR3 DNA: TGTGCCAGTATTCGTGCGGGACAGGGGAATCAGCCCCAGCATTTT.

This rearrangement joins TRBV15 to TRBJ1-4; D is uncertain. Trimming cost V 0 bases and J 3 bases, with 2 bases left between them. Germline CDR1 reads LNHNV; CDR2 reads YYDKDF (reference sequence). CDR3 length: 13 residues. The CDR3 reads CATSRDSNEKLFF. CDR3 bases: TGTGCCACCAGCAGAGACTCTAATGAAAAACTGTTTTTT.

The chain combines TRBV4-1 with TRBJ1-1; no reliable D call. Germline CDR1 and CDR2: MGHRA and YSYEKL. This CDR3 contains 14 residues. Trimming pared 3 bases from V and 0 bases from J, leaving 8 bases between. The CDR3 sequence: CASSQTQMNTEAFF. In nucleotides, the CDR3 is TGCGCCAGCAGCCAGACTCAAATGAACACTGAAGCTTTCTTT.

V and J are TRBV19 and TRBJ1-6; 7 bases agree with TRBD1. This CDR3 is built from 11 residues. The V gene end was trimmed by 10 bases and the J gene end by 14 bases; junction bases not matched to a gene: 8. Looked up from germline, CDR1 is LNHDA and CDR2 is SQIVND (reference sequence). DNA for the CDR3: TGTGCCACTTTTACAGGGGTATCCCTCCACTTT. Its protein product is CATFTGVSLHF.

To note about this clone: Its ends do not fully match the called genes, so a read error is possible. The CDR3 DNA is TGTGCCAGCTCACCACAAAGGGGGCCCTCTGTTTTC. It specifies CASSPQRGPSVF. This sequence joins TRBV18 and TRBJ2-7, with 7 nucleotides matching TRBD1. CDR1 KGHSH and CDR2 LQKENI come from the germline V gene. The CDR3 length is 12 residues.

This clone has more than one count but fewer than ten. CDR3 coding DNA: TGTGCCAGCAGCTCGGCTCTCTTCGGGAGCTCCTACGAGCAGTACTTC. This codes for CASSSALFGSSYEQYF. This chain links TRBV7-2 with TRBJ2-7; perhaps TRBD2 as D (6 bases). Germline CDR1 SGHTA, CDR2 FQGNSA. CDR3 length: 16 residues. V was pared by 4 bases and J by 0 bases, with 16 bases between.

This chain joins TRBV6-4 and TRBJ2-3; D may be TRBD2 (5 bases). The V and J ends lost 6 bases and 6 bases respectively, with 10 bases between them. The CDR3 contains 12 residues. In germline, CDR1 is MRHNA, CDR2 SNTAGT. This CDR3 reads CASRGGGDTQYF. The CDR3 bases are TGTGCCAGCAGAGGAGGTGGGGATACGCAGTATTTT.

This clone has a handful of counts. The chain uses TRBV28 and TRBJ1-1; TRBD1 is a possible D gene (6 bases). The CDR3 is 12 amino acids. Germline CDR1 is MDHEN and CDR2 is SYDVKM. Trimming removed 5 bases at V and 11 bases at J, with 15 bases between. CDR3 protein: CASSQSQGNAFF. CDR3 in DNA: TGTGCCAGCAGTCAATCCCAGGGGAACGCTTTCTTT.

This clone was seen a handful of times. The chain carries TRBV5-1 and TRBJ2-3; 7 positions match TRBD2. V dropped 0 bases and J dropped 4; count of bases not matched to a gene: 2. CDR3 length equals 14 residues. Germline lookup yields CDR1 SGHRS and CDR2 YFSETQ. The CDR3 reads CASSLVAGADTQYF. DNA of the CDR3: TGCGCCAGCAGCTTGGTGGCGGGGGCAGATACGCAGTATTTT.